These T cell receptor beta chains were read from a single sample in a study of blood T cells in healthy people across ages. TCRdb ran MiXCR on the 5' RACE reads and lists one entry per CDR3 protein. The table includes approximately 800,000 distinct CDR3 sequences, 25% detected once. These data also featured in a second study, about T cells of mothers and their children.

Input material: blood. These receptors originate from a boy aged 10-17 years in good health. Each CDR3 is given without its conserved first and last residue.

v_gene | CDR3aa
TRBV4-2 | ASSQDPASGETQY
TRBV30 | AWRFQGEHGYT
TRBV28 | ASIGPRDNRNEQY
TRBV11-2 | ASSLDPNGGTYNEQF
TRBV6-5 | ASSYSTWPTNEKLF
TRBV28 | ASNDRETQY
TRBV7-9 | ASSLAPGESYEQY
TRBV7-9 | ASSLASPGAGETQY
TRBV2 | ASTLTKQF
TRBV27 | ASSLSGLRSDTQY
TRBV24-1 | ATSDPPNTEAF
TRBV3-1 | ASSQAGVDTGELF